The present entry profiles one T cell receptor beta chain with its context. These data originate in a study of blood T cell repertoires in COVID-19. For the study at large: Samples taken during acute and convalescent COVID-19 were collected in the United States, Italy and Spain.

Libraries were prepared by immunoSEQ multiplex PCR; TCRdb keeps only in-frame clonotypes and omits some of them. In the table there are fewer than 300,000 clones, around 86% of which are singletons. The CDR3 runs to 13 residues. CDR1 is MNHEY, CDR2 SVGAGI, per germline. The germline V and J ends were trimmed by 6 bases and 1 base, with 9 bases remaining between them. The clonotype was recovered from a woman in her fifties or sixties with active or convalescent COVID-19. The chain uses TRBV6-5 and TRBJ1-2, with TRBD1 as a possible D gene (5 bases). The source material was peripheral blood. CDR3 sequence reads: CASRVDSNYGYTF. CDR3 nucleotides: TGTGCCAGCAGGGTCGACAGTAACTATGGCTACACCTTC.